The clone carrying this T cell receptor (beta chain) was counted many times. The sample has other DNA sequences that encode this CDR3 too. This entry is derived from a study of shared clonotypes between healthy human individuals. Study-wide background: A donor's plate count was three for CD4 naive and three for CD4 memory; CD8 naive had two and CD8 memory one.

The germline V gene encodes CDR1 SGHRS and CDR2 YFSETQ. CDR3 length equals 14 residues. V lost 7 bases and J 4 bases, leaving 17 bases between the germline ends. Assay: immunoSEQ multiplex PCR; the TCRdb copy retains only in-frame clones and omits some. The sample lists over a million clones; approximately 80% were seen once. The sequencing input was memory CD4+ T cells from PBMCs. The subset was: CD45RA-negative fraction. The sequence was obtained from a young man in good health. Some clones in this sample may be carry-over from other donors' samples. The chain combines TRBV5-1 with TRBJ1-1; perhaps TRBD1 as D (5 bases). CDR3 sequence reads: CASQPRWRGTEAFF. CDR3 DNA: TGCGCCAGCCAACCTCGATGGAGGGGCACTGAAGCTTTCTTT.